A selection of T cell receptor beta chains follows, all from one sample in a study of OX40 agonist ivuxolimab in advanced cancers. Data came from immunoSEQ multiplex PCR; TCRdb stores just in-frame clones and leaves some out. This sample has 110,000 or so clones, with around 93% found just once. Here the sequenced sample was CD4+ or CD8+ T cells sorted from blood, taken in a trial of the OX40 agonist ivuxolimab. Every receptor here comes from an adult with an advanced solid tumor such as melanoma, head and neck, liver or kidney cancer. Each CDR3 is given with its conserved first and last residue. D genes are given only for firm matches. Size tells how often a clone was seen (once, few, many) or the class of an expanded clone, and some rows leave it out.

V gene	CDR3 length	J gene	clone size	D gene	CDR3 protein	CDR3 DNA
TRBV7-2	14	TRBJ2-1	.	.	CASSLARSSHEQFF	TGTGCCAGCAGCTTAGCAAGATCGAGCCATGAGCAGTTCTTC
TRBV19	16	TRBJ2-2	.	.	CASSIGTRGNTGELFF	TGTGCCAGTAGTATTGGAACTAGGGGGAACACCGGGGAGCTGTTTTTT
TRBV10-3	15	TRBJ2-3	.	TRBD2	CAISLGRGGTDTQYF	TGTGCCATCAGCCTGGGACGGGGGGGCACAGATACGCAGTATTTT
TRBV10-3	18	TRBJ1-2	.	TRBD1	CAISAPGQGKRGSYGYTF	TGTGCCATCAGTGCCCCGGGACAGGGAAAGAGGGGTAGCTATGGCTACACCTTC
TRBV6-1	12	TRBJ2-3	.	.	CASSPTTDTQYF	TGTGCCAGCAGTCCGACTACAGATACGCAGTATTTT
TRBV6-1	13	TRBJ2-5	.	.	CASSEWRKETQYF	TGTGCCAGCAGTGAATGGCGCAAAGAGACCCAGTACTTC
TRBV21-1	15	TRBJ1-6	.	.	CASSQRRWGQSPLHF	TGTGCCAGCAGCCAACGGAGGTGGGGGCAATCACCCCTCCACTTT
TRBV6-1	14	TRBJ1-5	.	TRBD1	CASRGTGGFQPQHF	TGTGCCAGCAGGGGGACAGGGGGGTTTCAGCCCCAGCATTTT
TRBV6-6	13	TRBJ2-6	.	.	CASYGSGANVLTF	TGTGCCAGCTACGGCTCTGGGGCCAACGTCCTGACTTTC
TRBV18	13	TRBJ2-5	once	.	CASSPRAQETQYF	TGTGCCAGCTCACCACGGGCTCAAGAGACCCAGTACTTC
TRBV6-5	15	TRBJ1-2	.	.	CASSYSRGGNYGYTF	TGTGCCAGCAGTTACTCTCGAGGGGGGAATTATGGCTACACCTTC
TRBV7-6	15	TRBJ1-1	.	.	CASSQTITGNTEAFF	TGTGCCAGCAGCCAAACTATCACAGGGAACACTGAAGCTTTCTTT
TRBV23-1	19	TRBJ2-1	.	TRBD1	CASSQRIPTGTTPYNEQFF	TGCGCCAGCAGTCAACGTATCCCGACAGGGACGACCCCCTACAATGAGCAGTTCTTC
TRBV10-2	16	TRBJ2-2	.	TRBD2	CASSGTSGSWPGELFF	TGCGCCAGCAGTGGGACTAGCGGGAGTTGGCCCGGGGAGCTGTTTTTT
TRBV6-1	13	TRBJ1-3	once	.	CASSEVRGNTIYF	TGTGCCAGCAGTGAAGTACGGGGAAACACCATATATTTT
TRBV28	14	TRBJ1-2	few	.	CASSSPPGDYGYTF	TGTGCCAGCAGCTCCCCCCCGGGGGACTATGGCTACACCTTC
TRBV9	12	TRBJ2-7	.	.	CASSPGVDEQYF	TGTGCCAGCAGCCCTGGAGTTGACGAGCAGTACTTC
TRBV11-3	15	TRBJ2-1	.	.	CASSPGGVIYNEQFF	TGTGCCAGCAGCCCCGGAGGGGTCATCTACAATGAGCAGTTCTTC
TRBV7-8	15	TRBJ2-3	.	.	CASSLGHPGTDTQYF	TGTGCCAGCAGCTTAGGTCACCCCGGCACAGATACGCAGTATTTT
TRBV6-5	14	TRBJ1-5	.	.	CASSLRVGNQPQHF	TGTGCCAGCAGTTTGAGGGTGGGCAATCAGCCCCAGCATTTT
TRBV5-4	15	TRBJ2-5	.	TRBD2	CASSSQRGAQETQYF	TGTGCCAGCAGCTCCCAGCGGGGGGCCCAGGAGACCCAGTACTTC
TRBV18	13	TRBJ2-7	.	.	CASSPPLSYEQYF	TGTGCCAGCTCACCGCCTCTATCTTACGAGCAGTACTTC
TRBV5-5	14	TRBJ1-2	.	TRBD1	CASSSSTGGHGYTF	TGTGCCAGCAGCTCGTCGACAGGGGGCCATGGCTACACCTTC
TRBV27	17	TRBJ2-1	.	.	CASSREGGTGGWHEQFF	TGTGCCAGCAGCCGGGAAGGGGGTACGGGTGGGTGGCATGAGCAGTTCTTC
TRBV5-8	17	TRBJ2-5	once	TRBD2	CASSSTSGRLPRETQYF	TGTGCCAGCAGCTCTACTAGCGGGAGGCTTCCTCGAGAGACCCAGTACTTC
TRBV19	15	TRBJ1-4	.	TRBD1	CASSLQGAIAEKLFF	TGTGCCAGTAGCTTACAGGGGGCTATCGCTGAAAAACTGTTTTTT
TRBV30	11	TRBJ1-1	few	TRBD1	CAGQGNTEAFF	TGTGCCGGACAGGGAAACACTGAAGCTTTCTTT
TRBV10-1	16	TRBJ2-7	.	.	CASSDREEPATYEQYF	TGCGCCAGCAGTGACCGAGAGGAGCCGGCAACCTACGAGCAGTACTTC
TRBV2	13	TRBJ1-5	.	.	CASSVDGNQPQHF	TGTGCCAGCAGTGTTGATGGCAATCAGCCCCAGCATTTT
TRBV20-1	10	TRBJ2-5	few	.	CSASAETQYF	TGCAGTGCTAGCGCCGAGACCCAGTACTTC
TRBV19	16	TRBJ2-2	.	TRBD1	CASSSRTGGAGGELFF	TGTGCCAGTAGTTCCCGGACAGGGGGCGCGGGCGGGGAGCTGTTTTTT
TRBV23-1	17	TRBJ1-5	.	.	CASSQPRRRISDQPQHF	TGCGCCAGCAGTCAACCCCGACGACGGATTAGCGATCAGCCCCAGCATTTT
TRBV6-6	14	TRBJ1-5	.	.	CASSPWEGGQPQHF	TGTGCCAGCAGTCCCTGGGAGGGCGGGCAGCCCCAGCATTTT
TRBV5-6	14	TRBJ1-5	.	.	CASNYGAGDQPQHF	TGTGCCAGCAACTACGGAGCAGGGGATCAGCCCCAGCATTTT
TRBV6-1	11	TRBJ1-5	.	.	CASSEGQPQHF	TGTGCCAGCAGCGAGGGACAGCCCCAGCATTTT
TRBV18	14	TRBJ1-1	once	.	CASSPLGVNTEAFF	TGTGCCAGCTCACCATTGGGGGTAAACACTGAAGCTTTCTTT
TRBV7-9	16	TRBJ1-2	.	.	CASSLVPNRLNYGYTF	TGTGCCAGCAGCTTAGTTCCTAACAGGCTTAACTATGGCTACACCTTC
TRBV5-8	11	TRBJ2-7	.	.	CASSLVYEQYF	TGTGCCAGCAGCTTGGTTTACGAGCAGTACTTC
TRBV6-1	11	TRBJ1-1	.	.	CASRNRREAFF	TGTGCCAGCAGGAATCGGAGGGAAGCTTTCTTT
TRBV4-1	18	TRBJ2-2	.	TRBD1	CASSQGGTGDRKAGELFF	TGCGCCAGCAGCCAAGGGGGGACAGGGGACCGAAAGGCCGGGGAGCTGTTTTTT
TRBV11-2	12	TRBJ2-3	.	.	CASSPEHATQYF	TGTGCCAGCAGCCCAGAGCATGCTACGCAGTATTTT
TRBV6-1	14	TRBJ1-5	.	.	CASSTTGPLQPQHF	TGTGCCAGCAGCACAACCGGGCCCCTTCAGCCCCAGCATTTT
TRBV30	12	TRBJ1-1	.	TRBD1	CAWSPQGLEAFF	TGTGCCTGGAGCCCACAGGGGCTTGAAGCTTTCTTT
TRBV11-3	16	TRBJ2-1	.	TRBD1	CASSFSFGQGNNEQFF	TGTGCCAGCAGCTTTTCTTTTGGACAGGGAAATAATGAGCAGTTCTTC
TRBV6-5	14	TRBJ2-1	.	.	CASSYRAVDYEQFF	TGTGCCAGCAGTTACAGAGCCGTTGACTATGAGCAGTTCTTC
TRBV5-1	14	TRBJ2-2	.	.	CASSSGQITGELFF	TGCGCCAGCAGCTCGGGACAAATCACCGGGGAGCTGTTTTTT
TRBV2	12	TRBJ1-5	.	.	CASSGGNQPQHF	TGTGCCAGCAGTGGGGGCAATCAGCCCCAGCATTTT
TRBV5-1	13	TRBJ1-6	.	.	CASSLEGGSPLHF	TGCGCCAGCAGCTTGGAGGGGGGATCACCCCTCCACTTT
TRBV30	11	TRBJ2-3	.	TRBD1	CAWRQGGTQYF	TGTGCCTGGAGACAGGGGGGTACGCAGTATTTT
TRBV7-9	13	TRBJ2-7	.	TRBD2	CATSWEGRYEQYF	TGTGCCACCAGCTGGGAGGGAAGGTACGAGCAGTACTTC
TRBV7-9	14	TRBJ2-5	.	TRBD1	CASRDRGSVETQYF	TGTGCCAGCAGGGACAGGGGTTCAGTGGAGACCCAGTACTTC
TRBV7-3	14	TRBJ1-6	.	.	CASSYRGSNSPLHF	TGTGCCAGCAGCTACCGGGGGAGTAATTCACCCCTCCACTTT
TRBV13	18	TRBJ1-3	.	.	CASSLNARGMGSGNTIYF	TGTGCCAGCAGCTTAAACGCCCGGGGGATGGGATCCGGAAACACCATATATTTT
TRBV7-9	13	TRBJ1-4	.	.	CASSLAGNEKLFF	TGTGCCAGCAGCTTAGCAGGGAATGAAAAACTGTTTTTT
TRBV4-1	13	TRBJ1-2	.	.	CASSQGESYGYTF	TGCGCCAGCAGCCAAGGGGAGAGCTATGGCTACACCTTC
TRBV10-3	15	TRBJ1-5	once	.	CAISESTGGNQPQHF	TGTGCCATCAGTGAGTCGACAGGAGGAAATCAGCCCCAGCATTTT
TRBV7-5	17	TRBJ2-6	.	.	CARMPCCRQSRANVLTF	TGTGCCAGAATGCCGTGCTGTAGACAAAGTCGGGCCAACGTCCTGACTTTC
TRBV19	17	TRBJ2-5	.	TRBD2	CASSLLAGGPQSETQYF	TGTGCCAGTAGTTTACTAGCGGGGGGACCCCAATCGGAGACCCAGTACTTC
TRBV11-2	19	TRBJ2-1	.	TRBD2	CASSLGGPSGPFSYNEQFF	TGTGCCAGCAGTCTAGGCGGGCCTAGCGGCCCTTTCTCCTACAATGAGCAGTTCTTC
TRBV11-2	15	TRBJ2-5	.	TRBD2	CASSLDRGDQETQYF	TGTGCCAGCAGCTTAGATCGGGGGGACCAAGAGACCCAGTACTTC